This is a list of T cell receptor beta chains from one sample in a study of human T cells and chemical hapten exposure. Via MiXCR, TCRdb re-called the RACE reads, giving one row per CDR3 protein. In the table there are 270,000 or so distinct CDR3 sequences, approximately 7.5% of which are singletons. The source material was whole blood, sampled in connection with sensitization to the hapten diphenylcyclopropenone (DPC). The origin of the receptors is a man in his late teens or twenties with alopecia areata. Some clones in this sample may be carry-over from other donors' samples. Both conserved end residues are part of each CDR3. The D gene is left open where the match is weak. The size field is filled for only some rows; it gives once, few, many or a size class.

D	size	V	J	CDR3	DNA
.	.	TRBV20-1	TRBJ1-2	CSARTGAASYTF	TGCAGTGCTAGGACAGGCGCCGCGAGCTACACCTTC
.	few	TRBV27	TRBJ2-7	CASSTHVLAGQYF	TGTGCCAGCAGTACCCATGTCCTGGCCGGGCAGTACTTC
TRBD1	.	TRBV5-1	TRBJ1-1	CASSWDSDGTEAFF	TGCGCCAGCAGCTGGGACAGTGATGGCACTGAAGCTTTCTTT
TRBD1	.	TRBV24-1	TRBJ1-5	CATTAQGARQPQHF	TGTGCCACCACTGCACAGGGGGCTAGGCAGCCCCAGCATTTT
.	few	TRBV29-1	TRBJ2-1	CSVITGRLTEQFF	TGCAGCGTTATCACGGGAAGGCTGACTGAGCAGTTCTTC
.	few	TRBV20-1	TRBJ2-7	CSARFRYSYEQYF	TGCAGTGCTAGATTCCGGTACTCCTACGAGCAGTACTTC
.	.	TRBV10-1	TRBJ1-5	CASSASNQPQHF	TGCGCCAGCAGCGCCAGCAATCAGCCCCAGCATTTT
.	.	TRBV29-1	TRBJ2-4	CSVGGWNKNIQYF	TGCAGCGTTGGGGGCTGGAACAAAAACATTCAGTACTTC
.	.	TRBV21-1	TRBJ1-5	CASSKGRDNQPQHF	TGTGCCAGCAGCAAAGGCAGGGACAATCAGCCCCAGCATTTT
TRBD1	few	TRBV28	TRBJ1-5	CASSLAQGAGQPQHF	TGTGCCAGCAGTTTAGCACAGGGGGCTGGTCAGCCCCAGCATTTT
.	.	TRBV7-9	TRBJ1-4	CASSFDQGRDEKLFF	TGTGCCAGCAGCTTCGATCAGGGGAGGGATGAAAAACTGTTTTTT
TRBD2	few	TRBV10-3	TRBJ2-3	CAISESTSSADTQYF	TGTGCCATCAGTGAGTCGACTAGCTCGGCGGATACGCAGTATTTT
.	many	TRBV19	TRBJ1-2	CATTTRVGGYTF	TGTGCCACCACAACAAGAGTCGGTGGCTACACCTTC
.	.	TRBV6-4	TRBJ1-5	CASKKSQPQHF	TGTGCCAGCAAAAAGTCCCAGCCCCAGCATTTT
.	once	TRBV7-2	TRBJ1-1	CASSPEGSGNTEAFF	TGTGCCAGCAGCCCAGAAGGGTCAGGGAACACTGAAGCTTTCTTT
.	.	TRBV29-1	TRBJ2-2	CSVAGDANTGELFF	TGCAGCGTTGCGGGAGACGCGAACACCGGGGAGCTGTTTTTT
TRBD1	few	TRBV7-2	TRBJ1-1	CASSVNRDRGEAFF	TGTGCCAGCAGCGTAAACCGGGACAGGGGCGAAGCTTTCTTT
TRBD1	few	TRBV2	TRBJ2-5	CANSDRGNGETQYF	TGTGCCAACTCGGACAGGGGGAATGGAGAGACCCAGTACTTC
.	.	TRBV5-1	TRBJ2-1	CASSFRGPPDEQFF	TGCGCCAGCAGCTTCCGAGGCCCCCCCGATGAGCAGTTCTTC
TRBD1	.	TRBV7-9	TRBJ2-7	CASSPKSGTGLDEQYF	TGTGCCAGCAGCCCAAAATCCGGGACAGGGCTGGACGAGCAGTACTTC
TRBD1	many	TRBV5-5	TRBJ1-2	CASSLGDRGYGYTF	TGTGCCAGCAGCTTAGGGGACAGGGGCTATGGCTACACCTTC
.	.	TRBV9	TRBJ1-1	CASSVVGGIQRSSEAFF	TGTGCCAGCAGCGTAGTCGGGGGAATCCAAAGGTCATCTGAAGCTTTCTTT
.	few	TRBV29-1	TRBJ1-6	CSVGEALNSPLHF	TGCAGCGTTGGCGAGGCGCTCAATTCACCCCTCCACTTT
TRBD1	.	TRBV6-5	TRBJ1-6	CASSPSPDRGSPLHF	TGTGCCAGCAGCCCCTCCCCCGACAGGGGATCACCCCTCCACTTT
.	.	TRBV28	TRBJ2-1	CASIGGSYNEQFF	TGTGCCAGCATAGGGGGATCCTACAATGAGCAGTTCTTC
.	many	TRBV6-5	TRBJ1-2	CASSYRSTNYGYTF	TGTGCCAGCAGTTACAGGTCCACTAACTATGGCTACACCTTC
.	.	TRBV7-9	TRBJ2-3	CASSLDGNGDTQYF	TGTGCCAGCAGCTTAGATGGGAACGGAGATACGCAGTATTTT
.	.	TRBV20-1	TRBJ1-5	CSAKEYSNQPQHF	TGCAGTGCTAAAGAATATAGCAATCAGCCCCAGCATTTT
TRBD1	few	TRBV7-9	TRBJ1-5	CASSFLGGENQPQHF	TGTGCCAGCAGCTTTCTAGGGGGCGAGAATCAGCCCCAGCATTTT
.	few	TRBV24-1	TRBJ1-2	CATSEAGQPLNYGYTF	TGTGCCACCAGTGAAGCCGGACAGCCCCTTAACTATGGCTACACCTTC
TRBD1	.	TRBV3-1	TRBJ2-7	CASSSVDRGISYEQYF	TGTGCCAGCAGCTCCGTGGACAGGGGAATCTCCTACGAGCAGTACTTC
.	few	TRBV5-4	TRBJ2-1	CASSLPGPGDEQFF	TGTGCCAGCAGCCTACCGGGCCCGGGCGATGAGCAGTTCTTC
TRBD1	few	TRBV12-3/TRBV12-4	TRBJ1-5	CASSLGQGVQPQHF	TGTGCCAGCAGTCTGGGACAGGGGGTTCAGCCCCAGCATTTT
.	many	TRBV7-3	TRBJ1-6	CASSLRSHNSPLHF	TGTGCCAGCAGCTTGCGCAGTCATAATTCACCCCTCCACTTT
TRBD1	.	TRBV27	TRBJ2-7	CASSSRQGRAYEQYF	TGTGCCAGCAGTTCTAGACAGGGCAGAGCCTACGAGCAGTACTTC
.	few	TRBV5-1	TRBJ2-5	CASSFPRQPQETQYF	TGCGCCAGCAGCTTTCCACGCCAGCCCCAAGAGACCCAGTACTTC
.	.	TRBV4-1	TRBJ1-6	CARRGGPDSPLHF	TGCGCCAGGAGGGGGGGTCCGGATTCACCCCTCCACTTT
.	.	TRBV7-9	TRBJ2-7	CASSPAINYEQYF	TGTGCCAGCAGCCCCGCCATAAACTACGAGCAGTACTTC
.	few	TRBV5-1	TRBJ2-7	CASSQSGTPSYEQYF	TGCGCCAGCAGCCAATCCGGGACACCCTCCTACGAGCAGTACTTC